This T cell receptor beta chain was documented in a study of cytomegalovirus exposure and HLA in healthy donors. Study conclusions and caveats: A later analysis associated 16,951 TCR beta sequences with HLA alleles at a 0.05 false discovery rate.

Germline lookup yields CDR1 SSHAT and CDR2 FNYEAQ (reference sequence). This CDR3 is built from 15 residues. The table lists this clone with a few counts. What it recognizes is unknown. Its ends do not fully match the called genes, so a read error is possible. The PCR made use of 60 Vbeta and 13 Jbeta primers. Generated by immunoSEQ multiplex PCR, the TCRdb table keeps only in-frame clones and is missing some. The profile covers 120,000 or so clones, with 76% appearing a single time and 13% taken by the ten largest. The sequence came from a young man in good health and CMV-seropositive. Sequenced: PBMCs. The chain carries TRBV7-7 and TRBJ2-1, with 9 bases that match TRBD1. In nucleotides, the CDR3 is TGTGCTAGCAGCTTAGGGGGGACAGGGAACAATGAGCAGTTCTTC. It yields the protein CASSLGGTGNNEQFF.